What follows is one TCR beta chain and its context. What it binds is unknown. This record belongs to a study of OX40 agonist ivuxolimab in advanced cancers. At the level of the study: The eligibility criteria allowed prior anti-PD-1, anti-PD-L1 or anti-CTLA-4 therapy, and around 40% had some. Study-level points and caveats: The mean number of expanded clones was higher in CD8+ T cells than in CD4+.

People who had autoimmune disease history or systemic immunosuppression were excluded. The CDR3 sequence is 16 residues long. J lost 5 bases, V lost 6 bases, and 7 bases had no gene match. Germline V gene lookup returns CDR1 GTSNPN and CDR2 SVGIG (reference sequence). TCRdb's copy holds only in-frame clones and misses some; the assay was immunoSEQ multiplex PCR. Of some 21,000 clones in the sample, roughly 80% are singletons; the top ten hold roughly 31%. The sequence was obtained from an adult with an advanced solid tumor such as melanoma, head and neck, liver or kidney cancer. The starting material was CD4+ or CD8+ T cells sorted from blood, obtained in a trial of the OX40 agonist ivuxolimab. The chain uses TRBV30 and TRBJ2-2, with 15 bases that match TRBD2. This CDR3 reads CACTRTSGRVTGELFF. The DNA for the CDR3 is TGTGCCTGTACCCGGACTAGCGGGAGGGTTACCGGGGAGCTGTTTTTT.